This TCR beta chain emerged from a study of control samples from healthy donors and cancer patients. Germline loops: CDR1 SGHRS, CDR2 YFSETQ. V was pared by 2 bases and J by 0 bases, with 16 bases between. The CDR3 spans 17 residues. Only in-frame clones appear in the TCRdb table, and some are missing; sequencing was by immunoSEQ multiplex PCR. In the table there are around 150,000 clones, roughly 89% of which are singletons. This rearrangement joins TRBV5-1 to TRBJ2-3; tentatively, D is TRBD2 (5 bases). The specimen was blood. The sequence was collected from a man aged 30-40 years in good health. The CDR3 DNA is TGCGCCAGCAGCTTTGGGGTAGCGAGGTCTAGCACAGATACGCAGTATTTT. Protein: CASSFGVARSSTDTQYF.